This T cell receptor (beta chain) was captured by sequencing in a study of blood T cell repertoires in COVID-19. Whole-study context: The cDNA or gDNA used as material had been derived from T cells, B-cell-depleted T cells, or PBMCs.

Produced via immunoSEQ multiplex PCR; TCRdb's table is partial and in-frame only. Here the sample spans about 250,000 clones, around 86% being singletons. From germline, CDR1 is MGHDK and CDR2 SYGVNS. This CDR3 contains 17 residues. V shed 4 bases and J shed 6 bases, with 21 bases lying between them. Sample: PBMCs or T cells enriched from blood (not recorded which). This sequence joins TRBV25-1 and TRBJ1-4; weak D call: TRBD1 (6 bases). The origin of this receptor is a man aged 40-55 years who had recovered from COVID-19. The CDR3 coding sequence is TGTGCCAGCAGTGTTAGCCCGGGTGGGGGCTTGGATGAAAAACTGTTTTTT. Protein: CASSVSPGGGLDEKLFF. The variable domain in full, completed from reference TRBV25-1 and TRBJ1-4, reads EADIYQTPRYLVIGTGKKITLECSQTMGHDKMYWYQQDPGMELHLIHYSYGVNSTEKGDLSSESTVSRIRTEHFPLTLESARPSHTSQYLCASSVSPGGGLDEKLFFGSGTQLSVL.